The 26 T cell receptor beta chains in this list originate from one sample, sequenced in a study of blood T cell repertoires in COVID-19. Libraries were prepared by immunoSEQ multiplex PCR; TCRdb keeps only in-frame clonotypes and omits some of them. The sample records a few hundred thousand clones, 70% to 90% being singletons. Sequencing used peripheral blood. These receptors were obtained from a woman in her 50s with COVID-19, enrolled during active disease.

The CDR3 is CASSPRTAYEQYF. The DNA of the CDR3 is TGTGCCAGCTCACCAAGGACAGCCTACGAGCAGTACTTC. V is TRBV18 and J is TRBJ2-7; D is possibly TRBD1 (6 bases). V shed 2 bases and J shed 2 bases, with 7 bases lying between them. The CDR3 is made up of 13 amino acids. Germline CDR1 and CDR2: KGHSH and LQKENI.

The chain joins TRBV19 to TRBJ2-7; 7 bases agree with TRBD1. The J segment lost 5 bases and the V segment lost 8 bases, leaving 12 bases of the junction unmatched. The CDR3 extends over 14 amino acids. Germline-derived CDR1 and CDR2 are LNHDA and SQIVND (reference sequence). The CDR3 region has the DNA TGTGCCAGTCTTCGACAGGGACGGCTGGACGAGCAGTACTTC. As protein: CASLRQGRLDEQYF. Based on the CDR3 plus reference TRBV19 and TRBJ2-7, the full variable domain is DGGITQSPKYLFRKEGQNVTLSCEQNLNHDAMYWYRQDPGQGLRLIYYSQIVNDFQKGDIAEGYSVSREKKESFPLTVTSAQKNPTAFYLCASLRQGRLDEQYFGPGTRLTVT.

V gene TRBV19 combines with J gene TRBJ1-5; D is unresolved. This CDR3 is 15 amino acids long. CDR1 and CDR2 (germline): LNHDA, SQIVND (reference sequence). The germline V and J ends were trimmed by 1 base and 0 bases, with 7 bases remaining between them. CDR3 loop: CASSIGVYSNQPQHF. CDR3 DNA: TGTGCCAGTAGTATAGGCGTGTATAGCAATCAGCCCCAGCATTTT.

The chain joins TRBV6-2 or TRBV6-3 to TRBJ2-1; 7 bases are a match to TRBD2. Trimming cost V 1 base and J 2 bases; bases outside gene matches: 2. Germline V lookup: CDR1 MNHEY, CDR2 SVGEGT. The CDR3 loop spans 15 amino acids. The CDR3 coding sequence is TGTGCCAGCAGTTACTTGGGGGGGGCCTACAATGAGCAGTTCTTC. It specifies CASSYLGGAYNEQFF.

This chain joins TRBV5-4 and TRBJ1-4; tentatively, D is TRBD1 (5 bases). Germline CDR1 is SGHNT and CDR2 is YYREEE (reference sequence). The V end was cut by 3 bases, the J end by 4 bases, with 13 bases between. The CDR3 is 15 residues long. Here the CDR3 reads CASSSAGTINEKLFF. For the CDR3, the DNA is TGTGCCAGCAGCTCCGCCGGGACTATTAATGAAAAACTGTTTTTT.

The chain uses TRBV2 and TRBJ1-1; D gene uncertain. Germline V gene sequence: CDR1 SNHLY, CDR2 FYNNEI. The CDR3 contains 11 residues. Trimming stripped 5 bases from V and 3 bases from J, with 4 bases between. The CDR3 reads CASSYYTEAFF. The CDR3 region has the DNA TGTGCCAGCAGTTACTACACTGAAGCTTTCTTT. Using reference TRBV2 and TRBJ1-1 for the parts outside the CDR3, the full variable domain is EPEVTQTPSHQVTQMGQEVILRCVPISNHLYFYWYRQILGQKVEFLVSFYNNEISEKSEIFDDQFSVERPDGSNFTLKIRSTKLEDSAMYFCASSYYTEAFFGQGTRLTVV.

The J gene is TRBJ2-1, the V gene TRBV5-1; 9 nucleotides match TRBD2. CDR1 and CDR2 (germline): SGHRS, YFSETQ. The V segment lost 5 bases and the J segment 7 bases; nucleotides outside the gene matches: 10. This CDR3 spans 15 amino acids. CDR3 nucleotides: TGCGCCAGCAGTTCGGGACTAGCCATGACGAATGAGCAGTTCTTC. This encodes CASSSGLAMTNEQFF.

The V and J genes are TRBV5-1 and TRBJ1-5, with TRBD1 identical over 12 bases. Germline CDR1 SGHRS, CDR2 YFSETQ. V dropped 4 bases and J dropped 7; count of bases not matched to a gene: 12. CDR3 length: 17 residues. This chain's CDR3 is CASSPGTGGLAGQPQHF. DNA for the CDR3: TGCGCCAGCAGCCCGGGGACAGGGGGCCTCGCGGGGCAGCCCCAGCATTTT. The complete variable domain, with remaining parts taken from reference TRBV5-1 and TRBJ1-5, reads KAGVTQTPRYLIKTRGQQVTLSCSPISGHRSVSWYQQTPGQGLQFLFEYFSETQRNKGNFPGRFSGRQFSNSRSEMNVSTLELGDSALYLCASSPGTGGLAGQPQHFGDGTRLSIL.

The chain carries TRBV25-1 and TRBJ2-7; D unclear. The CDR3 has 15 amino acids. CDR1 MGHDK and CDR2 SYGVNS come from the germline V gene. V shed 6 bases and J shed 3 bases, with 18 bases lying between them. CDR3 sequence reads: CASSTLTVALYEQYF. DNA of the CDR3: TGTGCCAGCAGCACATTAACAGTGGCGCTCTACGAGCAGTACTTC.

This sequence joins TRBV12-3 or TRBV12-4 and TRBJ1-2; possible D gene TRBD1, 6 bases. Trimming pared 6 bases from V and 14 bases from J, leaving 16 bases between. CDR3 length: 11 residues. CDR3 region: CASRRTGSATF. DNA for the CDR3: TGTGCCAGCAGACGAACAGGGAGCGCTACCTTC.

The chain employs TRBV4-1 and TRBJ1-1; D not certain. Germline CDR1 MGHRA, CDR2 YSYEKL. With 3 bases removed from V and 3 bases from J, the gap between germline ends came to 14 bases. CDR3 length equals 15 residues. This CDR3 reads CASSHPGRRDTEAFF. CDR3 DNA: TGCGCCAGCAGCCACCCCGGGCGGAGGGACACTGAAGCTTTCTTT.

This clone was recorded at least ten times. DNA for the CDR3: TGTGCCAGCAGTTTATCCGGCCTAGCGGGAAAACCTAGCACAGATACGCAGTATTTT. Encoded protein: CASSLSGLAGKPSTDTQYF. The V gene is TRBV27, the J gene TRBJ2-3, with 9 bases matching TRBD2. V was pared by 0 bases and J by 0 bases, with 10 bases of the junction left unmatched. Germline V gene lookup returns CDR1 MNHEY and CDR2 SMNVEV (reference sequence). The CDR3 spans 19 residues.

The V and J genes are TRBV5-1 and TRBJ2-1; D uncertain. The CDR3 is 11 amino acids. V dropped 3 bases and J dropped 6 bases, with 4 bases sitting between them. The germline CDR1 and CDR2 sequences are SGHRS and YFSETQ. CDR3 nucleotides: TGCGCCAGCAGCTCCAGCAATGAGCAGTTCTTC. This translates into CASSSSNEQFF.

The chain has TRBV28 and TRBJ1-2; no reliable D call. V shed 5 bases and J shed 8 bases, with 12 bases lying between them. Germline loops: CDR1 MDHEN, CDR2 SYDVKM. This CDR3 contains 12 residues. CDR3 sequence (DNA): TGTGCCAGCAGTACTTTTGGGAGCGGCTACACCTTC. This translates into CASSTFGSGYTF.

This clone was detected only a few times. The J gene is TRBJ1-5, the V gene TRBV11-2; TRBD1 agrees at 8 bases. V shed 5 bases, J shed 1 base, and the junction held 4 bases outside the gene matches. Germline-derived CDR1 and CDR2 are SGHAT and FQNNGV. The CDR3 spans 15 residues. CDR3 nucleotides: TGTGCCAGCAGCCCGACAGGGGAGAGCAATCAGCCCCAGCATTTT. It is translated as CASSPTGESNQPQHF. The entire variable domain, with the rest obtained from reference TRBV11-2 and TRBJ1-5, is as follows: EAGVAQSPRYKIIEKRQSVAFWCNPISGHATLYWYQQILGQGPKLLIQFQNNGVVDDSQLPKDRFSAERLKGVDSTLKIQPAKLEDSAVYLCASSPTGESNQPQHFGDGTRLSIL.

The chain carries TRBV20-1 and TRBJ1-2; no reliable D call. V was cut by 2 bases and J by 6 bases, with 7 bases left in between. Germline V gene data show CDR1 as DFQATT and CDR2 as SNEGSKA (reference sequence). The CDR3 runs 11 residues. The CDR3 reads CSARQVNGYTF. The CDR3 DNA reads TGCAGTGCTAGACAGGTTAATGGCTACACCTTC.

The rearrangement links TRBV5-1 to TRBJ1-2, with D maybe TRBD1 (5 bases). The V end lost 2 bases, the J end lost 7 bases, and 21 bases lay between the germline ends. The CDR3 runs 16 residues. The germline V gene encodes CDR1 SGHRS and CDR2 YFSETQ. The CDR3 loop reads CASSFNAGPQEGGYTF. As DNA, the CDR3 is TGCGCCAGCAGCTTTAACGCAGGGCCCCAGGAAGGTGGCTACACCTTC.

The chain employs TRBV5-1 and TRBJ2-2; D not resolved. Looked up from germline, CDR1 is SGHRS and CDR2 is YFSETQ. Trimming cost V 8 bases and J 0 bases, with 14 bases left between them. This CDR3 is built from 15 residues. The CDR3 nucleotides read TGCGCCAGGTCAAGCTTATCCGCGAACACCGGGGAGCTGTTTTTT. It encodes CARSSLSANTGELFF.

V and J are TRBV13 and TRBJ2-7; maybe TRBD2 (6 bases). The CDR3 has 17 amino acids. The V and J ends lost 5 bases and 4 bases respectively, with 24 bases between them. The germline gives CDR1 PRHDT, CDR2 FYEKMQ (reference sequence). This CDR3 is CASSPSGQTGVEYEQYF. CDR3 nucleotide sequence: TGTGCCAGCAGCCCCTCCGGCCAAACGGGAGTAGAGTACGAGCAGTACTTC.

The CDR3 is CARSRNPTPGDYEQYF. In nucleotides, the CDR3 is TGTGCCAGAAGCCGAAACCCGACACCGGGAGACTACGAGCAGTACTTC. The rearrangement joins TRBV5-3 to TRBJ2-7, with D maybe TRBD2 (6 bases). TRBV5-3 is an ORF for which the function is uncertain. Trimming took off 4 bases at V and 3 bases at J, with 20 bases between the two ends. The CDR3 has 16 residues.

The rearrangement joins TRBV21-1 to TRBJ1-6. TRBV21-1 is a pseudogene locus. The CDR3 covers 15 residues. DNA for the CDR3: TGTGCCAGCAGCAAAGATAGGAGATATAATTCACCCCTCCACTTT. Protein product: CASSKDRRYNSPLHF.

V gene TRBV5-1 combines with J gene TRBJ1-2; 10 positions match TRBD1. Germline loops: CDR1 SGHRS, CDR2 YFSETQ. The CDR3 sequence is 15 residues long. The trim removed 4 bases at V and 6 bases at J, leaving 9 bases unmatched. The CDR3: CASSPDRGILHGYTF. Here the CDR3 DNA reads TGCGCCAGCAGCCCGGACAGGGGGATCCTTCATGGCTACACCTTC.

This chain links TRBV27 with TRBJ2-6; D might be TRBD1 (6 bases). V dropped 4 bases and J dropped 1 base, with 14 bases sitting between them. The germline V gene has CDR1 MNHEY and CDR2 SMNVEV (reference sequence). This CDR3 has 17 residues. The CDR3 protein is CASSSRLDSSGANVLTF. CDR3 DNA: TGTGCCAGCAGTTCCCGATTGGACAGTTCTGGGGCCAACGTCCTGACTTTC. Looking up the rest from reference TRBV27 and TRBJ2-6 gives the full variable domain: EAQVTQNPRYLITVTGKKLTVTCSQNMNHEYMSWYRQDPGLGLRQIYYSMNVEVTDKGDVPEGYKVSRKEKRNFPLILESPSPNQTSLYFCASSSRLDSSGANVLTFGAGSRLTVL.

The chain couples TRBV7-9 to TRBJ1-2; D gene ambiguous. CDR3 length: 16 amino acids. Per germline, CDR1 SEHNR and CDR2 FQNEAQ (reference sequence). Trimming took 0 bases from V and 4 from J, leaving 15 bases between them. DNA of the CDR3: TGTGCCAGCAGCTTAGCAGGCGGAGAGGGTAGCTATGGCTACACCTTC. Amino acid sequence: CASSLAGGEGSYGYTF.

The rearrangement links TRBV7-9 to TRBJ1-4; D remains unclear. Deletions cut 5 bases from V and 5 bases from J, with 9 bases between. Per germline, CDR1 SEHNR and CDR2 FQNEAQ (reference sequence). The CDR3 is made up of 13 amino acids. The CDR3 DNA is TGTGCCAGCAGCGGAGAGAACAATGAAAAACTGTTTTTT. Amino acids: CASSGENNEKLFF.

This clone has a single count. V is TRBV11-2 and J is TRBJ1-3; D is unresolved. The V end lost 3 bases, the J end lost 0 bases, and 9 bases lay between the germline ends. The length of the CDR3 is 15 residues. Germline lookup yields CDR1 SGHAT and CDR2 FQNNGV. DNA for the CDR3: TGTGCCAGCAGCTTGCACAGCCTCTCTGGAAACACCATATATTTT. Protein sequence: CASSLHSLSGNTIYF.